Below, 2 T cell receptor beta chains from the same sample are listed, as sequenced in a study of neurological immune-mediated disorders. Using its own MiXCR run on the 5' RACE reads, TCRdb lists one record per CDR3 protein. The table has 25,000 to 30,000 distinct CDR3 sequences, 9% to 14% seen once. The source material was PBMCs. The receptors shown here come from a woman aged 60-75 years in good health.

There are many counts of this clonotype. The J gene is TRBJ2-2, the V gene TRBV4-3; a possible D gene is TRBD1 (7 bases). Germline V lookup: CDR1 LGHNA, CDR2 YSLEER. Trimming shortened V by 4 bases and J by 7 bases, and 25 bases separated the two germline ends. The CDR3 length is 18 residues. The CDR3 protein is CASSPDPHPQGRNGELFF. DNA for the CDR3: TGCGCCAGCAGCCCGGATCCTCATCCACAGGGGAGGAACGGGGAGCTGTTTTTT.

This clonotype was detected ten times or more. The rearrangement uses TRBV12-3 or TRBV12-4 and TRBJ2-1; 10 bases match TRBD2. The CDR3 is made up of 15 amino acids. With 6 bases clipped from V and 8 bases from J, the junction kept 10 bases outside the gene matches. CDR3 protein: CASSRPSGGGDEQFF. The CDR3 coding sequence is TGTGCCAGCAGCCGTCCTAGCGGGGGCGGGGATGAGCAGTTCTTC.